The clone carrying this T cell receptor beta chain showed up many times. Its antigen is unknown. The data stem from a study of neurological immune-mediated disorders. Regarding the study as a whole: The absence of shared CDR3 amino acid sequences among expanded clones across subjects suggests private repertoires in all groups. TCR clonal expansion peaked in HTLV-1-associated myelopathy patients and was lowest in multiple sclerosis patients.

The CDR3 is 19 residues long. CDR1 and CDR2 from the germline V gene are LGHNA and YSLEER. The ends lost 0 bases at V and 3 bases at J; junction bases unmatched: 16. cDNA was made by 5'RACE with 10-nucleotide random UMIs. TCRdb independently ran MiXCR on the 5' RACE reads; one entry per CDR3 protein. The table records roughly 100,000 distinct CDR3 sequences, 3% to 4.5% of them present only once. This chain connects TRBV4-3 to TRBJ2-7, with TRBD2 identical over 8 bases. Sample: PBMCs. This receptor was identified in a woman aged 18-29 years with multiple sclerosis. The DNA of the CDR3 is TGCGCCAGCAGCCAAGATAGGGGGTATTTCGCGGGAGGTAACTACGAGCAGTACTTC. This translates into CASSQDRGYFAGGNYEQYF.